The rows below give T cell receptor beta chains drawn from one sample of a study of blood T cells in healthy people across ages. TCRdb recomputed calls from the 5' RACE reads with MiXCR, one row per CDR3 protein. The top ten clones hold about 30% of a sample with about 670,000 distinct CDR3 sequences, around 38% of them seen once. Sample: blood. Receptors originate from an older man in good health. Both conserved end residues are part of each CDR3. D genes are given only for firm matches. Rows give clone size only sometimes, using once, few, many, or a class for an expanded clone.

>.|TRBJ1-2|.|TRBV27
CASSLSAWGAPGYTF
TGTGCCAGCAGTTTATCCGCCTGGGGGGCGCCTGGCTACACCTTC
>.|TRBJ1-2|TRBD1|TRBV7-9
CASRPGQNSGYTF
TGTGCCAGCAGGCCGGGACAGAACTCTGGCTACACCTTC
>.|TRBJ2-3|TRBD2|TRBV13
CASSLYSGNQDTQYF
TGTGCCAGCAGCTTATACAGCGGGAATCAAGATACGCAGTATTTT
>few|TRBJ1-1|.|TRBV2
CATEGDLSTEAFF
TGTGCCACCGAAGGGGACCTCTCCACTGAAGCTTTCTTT
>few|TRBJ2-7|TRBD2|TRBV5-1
CASSFTGGFRAQYF
TGCGCCAGCAGCTTCACGGGAGGCTTCAGGGCCCAGTACTTC
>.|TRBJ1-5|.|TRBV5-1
CASSLRPRGSNQPQHF
TGCGCCAGCAGCTTGCGCCCCAGGGGTAGCAATCAGCCCCAGCATTTT
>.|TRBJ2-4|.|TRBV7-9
CASSGPAKNIQYF
TGTGCCAGCAGCGGACCAGCCAAAAACATTCAGTACTTC
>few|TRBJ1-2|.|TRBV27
CASSTNNYGYTF
TGTGCCAGCAGTACCAATAACTATGGCTACACCTTC
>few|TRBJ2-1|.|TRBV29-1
CSVERGYNEQFF
TGCAGCGTTGAAAGGGGCTACAATGAGCAGTTCTTC
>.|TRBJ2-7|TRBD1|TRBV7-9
CASSPPGQASYEQYF
TGTGCCAGCAGCCCACCGGGACAGGCTTCCTACGAGCAGTACTTC
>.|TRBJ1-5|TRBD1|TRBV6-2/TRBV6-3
CASSYYRQGHQPQHF
TGTGCCAGCAGTTACTACCGACAGGGCCATCAGCCCCAGCATTTT
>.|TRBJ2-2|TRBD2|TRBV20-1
CSVGLAGGANTGELFF
TGCAGTGTCGGACTAGCGGGGGGAGCGAACACCGGGGAGCTGTTTTTT
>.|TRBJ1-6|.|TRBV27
CASSPWDGNNSPLHF
TGTGCCAGCAGTCCCTGGGACGGGAATAATTCACCCCTCCACTTT
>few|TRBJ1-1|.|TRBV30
CAWSAGTPNTEAFF
TGTGCCTGGAGCGCCGGGACACCGAACACTGAAGCTTTCTTT
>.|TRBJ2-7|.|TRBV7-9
CASRLTASYEQYF
TGTGCCAGCAGACTGACAGCGAGTTACGAGCAGTACTTC
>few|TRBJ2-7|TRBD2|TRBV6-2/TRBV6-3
CASSYFGLAASEQYF
TGTGCCAGCAGTTACTTTGGACTAGCGGCGTCTGAGCAGTACTTC
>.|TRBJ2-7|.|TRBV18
CASSPVGLGDEQYF
TGTGCCAGCTCACCGGTTGGCCTTGGGGACGAGCAGTACTTC
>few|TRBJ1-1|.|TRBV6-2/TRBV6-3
CASSYVGGRTEAFF
TGTGCCAGCAGTTACGTTGGGGGGCGAACTGAAGCTTTCTTT
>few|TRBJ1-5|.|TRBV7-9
CASTSHEVGGQPQHF
TGTGCCAGCACCTCACACGAAGTAGGAGGGCAGCCCCAGCATTTT
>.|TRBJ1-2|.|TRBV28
CASSPIRRGMYGYTF
TGTGCCAGCAGCCCAATCCGGAGGGGGATGTATGGCTACACCTTC
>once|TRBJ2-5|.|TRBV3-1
CASSQVVEAETQYF
TGTGCCAGCAGCCAAGTGGTAGAAGCGGAGACCCAGTACTTC
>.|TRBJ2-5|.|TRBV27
CASRGGTVALGGTQYF
TGTGCCAGCAGGGGAGGTACAGTGGCGCTAGGAGGGACCCAGTACTTC
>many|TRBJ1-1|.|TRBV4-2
CASSFGGLITEAFF
TGTGCCAGCAGCTTCGGGGGCTTGATCACTGAAGCTTTCTTT
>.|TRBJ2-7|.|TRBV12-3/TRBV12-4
CASSLATSNEQYF
TGTGCCAGCAGTTTAGCGACTAGTAACGAGCAGTACTTC
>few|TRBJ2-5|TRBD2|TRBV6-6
CASTPTSGQETQYF
TGTGCCAGCACCCCGACTAGCGGCCAAGAGACCCAGTACTTC
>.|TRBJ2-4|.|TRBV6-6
CASSGNDIQYF
TGTGCCAGCAGTGGGAACGACATTCAGTACTTC
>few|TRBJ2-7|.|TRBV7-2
CASSLGPHTEQYF
TGTGCCAGCAGCTTGGGGCCCCACACCGAGCAGTACTTC
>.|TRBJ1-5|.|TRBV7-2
CASSLGPGQPQHF
TGTGCCAGCAGCTTAGGGCCGGGTCAGCCCCAGCATTTT
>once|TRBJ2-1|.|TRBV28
CASTQTVPNEQFF
TGTGCCAGCACACAAACAGTACCCAATGAGCAGTTCTTC
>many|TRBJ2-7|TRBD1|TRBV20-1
CSAPPGGQSYEQYF
TGCAGTGCTCCACCTGGGGGACAGTCCTACGAGCAGTACTTC
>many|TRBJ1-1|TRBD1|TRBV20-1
CSARDRGRGNTEAFF
TGCAGTGCTAGGGACAGGGGGCGCGGGAACACTGAAGCTTTCTTT
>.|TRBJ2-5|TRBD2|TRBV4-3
CASSQEAAGGWETQYF
TGCGCCAGCAGCCAAGAAGCGGCGGGAGGGTGGGAGACCCAGTACTTC
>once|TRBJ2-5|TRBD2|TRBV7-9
CTSSGVAGLRETQYF
TGTACCAGCAGCGGGGTAGCAGGGCTGCGGGAGACCCAGTACTTC
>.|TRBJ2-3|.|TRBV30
CAWSVQGRAGTDTQYF
TGTGCCTGGAGTGTACAGGGCAGGGCGGGCACAGATACGCAGTATTTT
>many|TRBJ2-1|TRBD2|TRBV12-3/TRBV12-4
CASTHGTSGRFEQFF
TGTGCCAGCACCCACGGGACTAGCGGGAGATTTGAGCAGTTCTTC
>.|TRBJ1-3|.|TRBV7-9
CASSRPGKDTIYF
TGTGCCAGCAGCCGCCCTGGAAAGGACACCATATATTTT
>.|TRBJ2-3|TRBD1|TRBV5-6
CASSLPQGDTDTQYF
TGTGCCAGCAGCTTGCCACAGGGGGACACAGATACGCAGTATTTT
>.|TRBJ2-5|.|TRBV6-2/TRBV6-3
CASSSPGRGAQEQYF
TGTGCCAGCAGTTCACCGGGACGGGGGGCACAAGAGCAGTACTTC
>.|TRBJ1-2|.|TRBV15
CATSDPRGDYGYTF
TGTGCCACCAGCGACCCCAGGGGCGACTATGGCTACACCTTC
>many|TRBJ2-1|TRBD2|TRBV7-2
CASSWTSNEQFF
TGCGCCAGCAGCTGGACTAGCAATGAGCAGTTCTTC
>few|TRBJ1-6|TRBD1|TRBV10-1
CASSLRDSDSPLHF
TGCGCCAGCAGTCTCCGGGACAGTGATTCACCCCTCCACTTT
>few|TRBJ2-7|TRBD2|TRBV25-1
CASSETGLAGGRIYEQYF
TGTGCCAGCAGTGAAACAGGACTAGCGGGAGGCCGGATTTACGAGCAGTACTTC
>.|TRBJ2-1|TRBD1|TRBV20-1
CSAIGGQGPNEQFF
TGCAGTGCTATAGGGGGACAGGGGCCTAATGAGCAGTTCTTC
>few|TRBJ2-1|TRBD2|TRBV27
CASRPTGTSGMGQFF
TGTGCCAGCAGACCTACCGGGACTAGCGGGATGGGGCAGTTCTTC
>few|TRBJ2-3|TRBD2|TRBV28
CASSQREGYPDTQYF
TGTGCCAGCAGTCAGCGGGAGGGCTACCCAGATACGCAGTATTTT
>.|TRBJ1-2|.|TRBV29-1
CSGEVVYGYTF
TGCAGCGGTGAAGTAGTCTATGGCTACACCTTC
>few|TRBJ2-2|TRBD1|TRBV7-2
CASSLGTGTGELFF
TGTGCCAGCAGCTTAGGGACAGGGACCGGGGAGCTGTTTTTT
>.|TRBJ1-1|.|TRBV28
CASGGTMNTEAFF
TGTGCCAGCGGTGGGACGATGAACACCGAAGCTTTCTTT
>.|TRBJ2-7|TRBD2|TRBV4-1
CASSQGERGAYEQYF
TGCGCCAGCAGCCAAGGGGAGCGGGGGGCCTACGAGCAGTACTTC
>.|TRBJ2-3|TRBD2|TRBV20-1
CSAPVPAGGRMDTQYF
TGCAGTGCCCCCGTTCCGGCGGGAGGCCGAATGGATACGCAGTATTTT
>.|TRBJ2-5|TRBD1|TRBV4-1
CASSLAPGQGETQYF
TGCGCCAGCAGCCTCGCACCGGGACAGGGAGAGACCCAGTACTTC
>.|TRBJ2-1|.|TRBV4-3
CASSQEGMTGYHNEQFF
TGCGCCAGCAGCCAAGAGGGAATGACAGGATACCACAATGAGCAGTTCTTC
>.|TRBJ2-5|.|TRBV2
CASSGDRETQYF
TGTGCCAGCAGTGGAGACAGGGAGACCCAGTACTTC
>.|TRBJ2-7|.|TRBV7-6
CASSLAAANYEQYF
TGTGCCAGCAGCTTAGCTGCGGCTAACTACGAGCAGTACTTC